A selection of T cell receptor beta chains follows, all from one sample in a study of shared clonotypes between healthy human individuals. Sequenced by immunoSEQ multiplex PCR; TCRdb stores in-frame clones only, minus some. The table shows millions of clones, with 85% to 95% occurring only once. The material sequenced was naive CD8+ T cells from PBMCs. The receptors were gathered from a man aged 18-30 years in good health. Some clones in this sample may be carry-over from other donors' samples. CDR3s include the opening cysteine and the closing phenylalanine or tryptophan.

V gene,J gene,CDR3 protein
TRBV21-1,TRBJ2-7,CASSKSSQSYEQYF
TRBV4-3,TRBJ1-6,CASSQDGINSPLHF
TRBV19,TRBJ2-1,CASSASGRSNEQFF
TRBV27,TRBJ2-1,CASGEQRGPYNEQFF
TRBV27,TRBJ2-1,CASSLFYSGSYNEQFF
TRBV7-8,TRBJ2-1,CASRVGQLAGGKDNEQFF
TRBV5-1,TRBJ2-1,CASSIGPSGSVEQFF
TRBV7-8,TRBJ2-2,CASSWDRAGGELFF
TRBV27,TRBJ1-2,CASRGLEASGYTF
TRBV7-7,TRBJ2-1,CASSERSREPYNEQFF
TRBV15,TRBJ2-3,CATSRDLQEPRITDTQYF
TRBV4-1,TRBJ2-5,CASSHWDNPETQYF
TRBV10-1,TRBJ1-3,CASSGRPGSGNTIYF
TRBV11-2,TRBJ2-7,CASSGPGQDPYEQYF
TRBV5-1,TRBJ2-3,CASSRTSGRTDTQYF
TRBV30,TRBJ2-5,CAWGGDTGQETQYF
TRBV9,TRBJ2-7,CASSPTRDREGEQYF
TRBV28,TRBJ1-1,CASSTSPEGTEAFF
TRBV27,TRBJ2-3,CASSLDTQYF
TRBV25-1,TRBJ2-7,CAIIPPRRWPYEQYF
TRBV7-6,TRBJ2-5,CASSWSRGESVFEAQETQYF
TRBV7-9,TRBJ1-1,CASSLIMWAEAFF
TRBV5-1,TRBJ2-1,CASSLIADEQFF
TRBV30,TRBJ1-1,CALGGGGTEAFF
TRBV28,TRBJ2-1,CASTQRLADYYNEQFF
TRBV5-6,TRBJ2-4,CASSLNPGSKNIQYF
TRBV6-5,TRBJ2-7,CASRSLWQGHEQYF
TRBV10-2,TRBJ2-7,CASRTPGEGLYEQYF
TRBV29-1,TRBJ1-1,CSVPTVANTEAFF
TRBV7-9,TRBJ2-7,CASSPGGGFYEQYF
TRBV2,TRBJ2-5,CASSEAIAGGGKTQYF
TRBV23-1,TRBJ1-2,CASSQSRAVRNYGYTF
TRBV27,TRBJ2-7,CASSFSSLPTGFSYEQYF
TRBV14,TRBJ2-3,CASSPREDRRTDTQYF
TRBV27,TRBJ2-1,CASSSIAGERVPEQFF
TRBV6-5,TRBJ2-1,CASSTRQGGYNEQFF
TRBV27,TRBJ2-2,CASRPIDRDRTGELFF
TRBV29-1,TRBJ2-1,CSVVIGVYEQFF